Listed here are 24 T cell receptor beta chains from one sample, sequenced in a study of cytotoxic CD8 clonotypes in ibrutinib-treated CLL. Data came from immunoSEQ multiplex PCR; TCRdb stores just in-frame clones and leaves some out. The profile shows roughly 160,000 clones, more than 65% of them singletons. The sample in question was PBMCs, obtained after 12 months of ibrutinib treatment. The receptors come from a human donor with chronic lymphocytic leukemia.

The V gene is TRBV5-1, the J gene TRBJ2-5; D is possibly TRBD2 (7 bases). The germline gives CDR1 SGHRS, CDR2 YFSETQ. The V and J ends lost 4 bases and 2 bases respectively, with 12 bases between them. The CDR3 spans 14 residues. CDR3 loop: CASSGGGGQETQYF. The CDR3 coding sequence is TGCGCCAGCAGCGGAGGGGGAGGGCAAGAGACCCAGTACTTC.

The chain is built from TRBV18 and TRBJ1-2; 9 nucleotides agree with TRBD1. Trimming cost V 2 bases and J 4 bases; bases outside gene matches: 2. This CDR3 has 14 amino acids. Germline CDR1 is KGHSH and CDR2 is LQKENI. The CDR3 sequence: CASSPLTGGYGYTF. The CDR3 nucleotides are TGTGCCAGCTCACCATTGACAGGGGGCTATGGCTACACCTTC.

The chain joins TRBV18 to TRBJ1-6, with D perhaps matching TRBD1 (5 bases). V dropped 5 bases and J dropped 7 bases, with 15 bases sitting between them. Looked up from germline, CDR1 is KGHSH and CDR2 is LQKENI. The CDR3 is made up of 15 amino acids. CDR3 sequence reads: CASSVSGTYNSPLHF. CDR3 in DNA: TGTGCCAGCTCAGTATCCGGGACTTACAATTCACCCCTCCACTTT.

The CDR3 region is CASSVSVHEQFF. The CDR3 DNA follows: TGTGCCAGCAGTGTTTCCGTCCATGAGCAGTTCTTC. The chain employs TRBV25-1 and TRBJ2-1, with unresolved D. Germline-derived CDR1 and CDR2 are MGHDK and SYGVNS. The CDR3 is made up of 12 amino acids. V was trimmed by 4 bases and J by 8 bases, leaving 9 bases between them.

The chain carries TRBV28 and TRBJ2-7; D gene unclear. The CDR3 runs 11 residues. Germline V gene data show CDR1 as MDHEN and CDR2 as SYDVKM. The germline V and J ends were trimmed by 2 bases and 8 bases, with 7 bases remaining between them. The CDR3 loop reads CASSLRLQQYF. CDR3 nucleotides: TGTGCCAGCAGTTTACGGCTTCAGCAGTACTTC. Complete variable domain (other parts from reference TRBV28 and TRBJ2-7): DVKVTQSSRYLVKRTGEKVFLECVQDMDHENMFWYRQDPGLGLRLIYFSYDVKMKEKGDIPEGYSVSREKKERFSLILESASTNQTSMYLCASSLRLQQYFGPGTRLTVT.

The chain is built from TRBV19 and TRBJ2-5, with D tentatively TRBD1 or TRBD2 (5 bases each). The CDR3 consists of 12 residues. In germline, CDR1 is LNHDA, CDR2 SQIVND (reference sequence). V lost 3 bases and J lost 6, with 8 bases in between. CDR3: CASSIGTKTQYF. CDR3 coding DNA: TGTGCCAGTAGTATTGGGACGAAGACCCAGTACTTC.

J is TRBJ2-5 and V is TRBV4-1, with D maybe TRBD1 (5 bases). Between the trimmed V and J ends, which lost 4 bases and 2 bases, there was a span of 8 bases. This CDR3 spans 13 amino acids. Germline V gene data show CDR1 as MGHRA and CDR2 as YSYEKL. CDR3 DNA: TGCGCCAGCAGCCGAAAGGGGCAAGAGACCCAGTACTTC. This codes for CASSRKGQETQYF.

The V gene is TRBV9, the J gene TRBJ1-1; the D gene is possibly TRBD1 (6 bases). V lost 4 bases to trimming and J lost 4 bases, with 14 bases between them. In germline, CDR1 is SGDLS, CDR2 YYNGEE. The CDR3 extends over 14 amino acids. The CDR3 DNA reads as TGTGCCAGCAGCTTAGGGGGGGTAGGCACTGAAGCTTTCTTT. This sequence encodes CASSLGGVGTEAFF.

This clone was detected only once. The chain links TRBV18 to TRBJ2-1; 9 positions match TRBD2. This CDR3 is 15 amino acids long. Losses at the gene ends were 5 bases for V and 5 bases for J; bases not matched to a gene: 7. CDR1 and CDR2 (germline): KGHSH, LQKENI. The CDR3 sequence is CASSVAGGPNNEQFF. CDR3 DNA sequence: TGTGCCAGCTCAGTGGCGGGGGGGCCAAACAATGAGCAGTTCTTC. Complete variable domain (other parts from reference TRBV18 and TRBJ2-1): NAGVMQNPRHLVRRRGQEARLRCSPMKGHSHVYWYRQLPEEGLKFMVYLQKENIIDESGMPKERFSAEFPKEGPSILRIQQVVRGDSAAYFCASSVAGGPNNEQFFGPGTRLTVL.

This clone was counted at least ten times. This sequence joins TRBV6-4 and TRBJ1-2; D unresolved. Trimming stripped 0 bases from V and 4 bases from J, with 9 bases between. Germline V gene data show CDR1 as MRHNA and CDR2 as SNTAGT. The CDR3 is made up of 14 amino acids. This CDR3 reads CASSDSFGVYGYTF. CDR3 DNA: TGTGCCAGCAGTGACTCGTTCGGGGTCTATGGCTACACCTTC.

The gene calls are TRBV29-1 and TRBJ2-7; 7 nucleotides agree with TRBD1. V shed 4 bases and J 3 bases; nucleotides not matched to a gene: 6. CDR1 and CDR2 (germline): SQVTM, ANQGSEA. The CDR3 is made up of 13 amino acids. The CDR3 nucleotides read TGCAGCGTTGTGCTGGCAGGGGGCTACGAGCAGTACTTC. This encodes CSVVLAGGYEQYF.

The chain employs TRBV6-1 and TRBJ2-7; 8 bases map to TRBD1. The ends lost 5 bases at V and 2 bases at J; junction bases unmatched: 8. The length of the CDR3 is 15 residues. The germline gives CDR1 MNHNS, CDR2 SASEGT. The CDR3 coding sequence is TGTGCCAGCAGTCGAGTAGGACAGGGCACCTACGAGCAGTACTTC. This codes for CASSRVGQGTYEQYF.

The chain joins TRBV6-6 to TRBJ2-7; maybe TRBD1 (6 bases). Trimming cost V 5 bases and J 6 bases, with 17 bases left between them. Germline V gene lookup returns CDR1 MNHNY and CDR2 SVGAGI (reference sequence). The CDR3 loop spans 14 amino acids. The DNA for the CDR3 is TGTGCCAGCAGTCCGGACAGAGGGGCGCGCGAGCAGTACTTC. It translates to CASSPDRGAREQYF.

The CDR3: CASNREAGTDTQYF. CDR3 DNA: TGTGCCAGCAACCGGGAGGCAGGCACAGATACGCAGTATTTT. The chain couples TRBV2 to TRBJ2-3; the match to TRBD2 covers 7 bases. Looked up from germline, CDR1 is SNHLY and CDR2 is FYNNEI. The CDR3 is 14 residues long. Trimming cost V 7 bases and J 1 base; bases outside gene matches: 5. The full variable domain, in which reference TRBV2 and TRBJ2-3 provide the parts outside the CDR3, is EPEVTQTPSHQVTQMGQEVILRCVPISNHLYFYWYRQILGQKVEFLVSFYNNEISEKSEIFDDQFSVERPDGSNFTLKIRSTKLEDSAMYFCASNREAGTDTQYFGPGTRLTVL.

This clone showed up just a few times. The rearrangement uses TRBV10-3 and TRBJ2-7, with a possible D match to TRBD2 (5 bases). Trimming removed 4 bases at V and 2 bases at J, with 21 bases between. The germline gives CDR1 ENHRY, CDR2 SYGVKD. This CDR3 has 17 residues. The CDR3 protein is CAISGPPPGNTAYEQYF. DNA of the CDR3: TGTGCCATCAGTGGGCCTCCCCCCGGGAACACAGCCTACGAGCAGTACTTC.

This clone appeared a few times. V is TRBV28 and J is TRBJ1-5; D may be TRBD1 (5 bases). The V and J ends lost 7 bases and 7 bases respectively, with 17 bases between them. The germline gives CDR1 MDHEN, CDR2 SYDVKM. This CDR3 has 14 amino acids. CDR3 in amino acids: CASTLGDGGQPQHF. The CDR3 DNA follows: TGTGCCAGCACTCTAGGGGACGGAGGACAGCCCCAGCATTTT.

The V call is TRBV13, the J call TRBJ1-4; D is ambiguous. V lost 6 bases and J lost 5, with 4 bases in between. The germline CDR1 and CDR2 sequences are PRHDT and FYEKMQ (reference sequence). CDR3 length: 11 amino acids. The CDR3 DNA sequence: TGTGCCAGCAGGCGAAATGAAAAACTGTTTTTT. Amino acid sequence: CASRRNEKLFF.

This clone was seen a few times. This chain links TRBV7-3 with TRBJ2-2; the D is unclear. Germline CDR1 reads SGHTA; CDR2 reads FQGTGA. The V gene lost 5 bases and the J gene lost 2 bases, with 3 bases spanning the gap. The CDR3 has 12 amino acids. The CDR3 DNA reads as TGTGCCAGCAGCGACAACACCGGGGAGCTGTTTTTT. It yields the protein CASSDNTGELFF.

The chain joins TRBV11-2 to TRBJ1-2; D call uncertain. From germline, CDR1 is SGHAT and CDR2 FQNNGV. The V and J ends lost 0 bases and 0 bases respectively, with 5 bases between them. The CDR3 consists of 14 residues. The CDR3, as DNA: TGTGCCAGCAGCTTAGATTGGGCTAACTATGGCTACACCTTC. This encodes CASSLDWANYGYTF.

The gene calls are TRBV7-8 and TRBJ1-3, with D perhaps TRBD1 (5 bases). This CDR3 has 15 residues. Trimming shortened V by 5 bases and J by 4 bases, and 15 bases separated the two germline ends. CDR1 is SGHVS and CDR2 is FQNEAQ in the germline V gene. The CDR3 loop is CASSLRGGSGNTIYF. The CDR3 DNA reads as TGTGCCAGCAGCCTCCGGGGCGGATCCGGAAACACCATATATTTT.

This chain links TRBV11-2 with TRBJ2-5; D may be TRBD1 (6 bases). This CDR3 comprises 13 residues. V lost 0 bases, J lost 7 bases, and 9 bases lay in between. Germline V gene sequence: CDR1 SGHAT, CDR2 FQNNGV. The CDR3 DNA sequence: TGTGCCAGCAGCTTAGACCGAGGGGGGACCCAGTACTTC. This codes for CASSLDRGGTQYF.

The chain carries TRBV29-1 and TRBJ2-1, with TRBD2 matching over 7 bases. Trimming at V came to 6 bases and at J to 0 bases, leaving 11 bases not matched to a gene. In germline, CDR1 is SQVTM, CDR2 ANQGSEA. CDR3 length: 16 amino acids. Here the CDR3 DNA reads TGCAGCGTGATGCGTCTAGCGGTGGCCTCCTACAATGAGCAGTTCTTC. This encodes CSVMRLAVASYNEQFF.

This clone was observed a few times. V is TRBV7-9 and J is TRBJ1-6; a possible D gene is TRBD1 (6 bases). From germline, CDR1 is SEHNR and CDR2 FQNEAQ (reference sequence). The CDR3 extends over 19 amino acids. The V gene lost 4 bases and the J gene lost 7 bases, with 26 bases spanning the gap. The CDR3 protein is CASSYGISGARWRNSPLHF. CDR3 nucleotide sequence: TGTGCCAGCAGCTACGGAATCTCGGGGGCGAGGTGGAGGAATTCACCCCTCCACTTT.

CDR3: CASGGGQGSNVLTF. The CDR3 region has the DNA TGCGCCAGCGGCGGGGGACAGGGATCCAACGTCCTGACTTTC. V gene TRBV5-1 combines with J gene TRBJ2-6, with 9 bases fitting TRBD1. Germline values: CDR1 SGHRS, CDR2 YFSETQ. The CDR3 is 14 amino acids. Trimming cost V 7 bases and J 8 bases; bases outside gene matches: 7.